This T cell receptor (beta chain) is from a study of cytomegalovirus exposure and HLA in healthy donors. Study overall: Counted in an early data release were tens of millions of unique TCRs from HLA-typed donors. Study results and limitations: Association of a missense DCLRE1C variant with TCR beta V- and J-gene trimming was reported in a later analysis. Among TCR beta chains, those listed as cytomegalovirus-associated numbered 164.

The ends lost 5 bases at V and 6 bases at J; junction bases unmatched: 4. There are 15 residues in the CDR3. Germline V gene lookup returns CDR1 SEHNR and CDR2 FQNEAQ (reference sequence). As for this clone: The target antigen is unknown.

13 Jbeta primers and 60 Vbeta primers were used for the PCR. Original methodology: It was a later analysis that counted about 80 million unique TCR beta chains, of which roughly 10 million were shared. Here immunoSEQ multiplex PCR was the method, and the copy in TCRdb shows in-frame clones only, minus some. The DNA was the basis for D and trimming; V, J and clone size are from that table. The sample consists of about 150,000 clones, 65% to 75% of them appearing once. This TCR derives from a man aged 18 to 35 in good health and CMV-seronegative. The specimen was PBMCs. This chain links TRBV7-9 with TRBJ2-1, with TRBD2 identical over 13 bases. In DNA, the CDR3 is TGTGCCAGCAGCCCCCGGACTAGCGGGGGCAATGAGCAGTTCTTC. Residues: CASSPRTSGGNEQFF.